Listed here are 9 T cell receptor beta chains from one sample, sequenced in a study of T cells in Graves' hyperthyroidism and ophthalmopathy. It was RNA transcripts that yielded the amplified TCR beta CDR3 regions. Using the HTBI primer set, a first-round RT-PCR was run on the TCR CDR3. TCRdb recomputed calls from the multiplex PCR reads with MiXCR, one row per CDR3 protein. The table includes 350,000 or so distinct CDR3 sequences, 15% to 20% detected once. Input material: blood. The receptor set was obtained from a woman between 50 and 59 years old with Graves' hyperthyroidism.

This clonotype was observed a few times. This chain joins TRBV30 and TRBJ2-3; TRBD2 matches 13 bases. V lost 1 base and J lost 4; bases outside the gene matches: 5. This CDR3 is 16 amino acids long. The germline V gene has CDR1 GTSNPN and CDR2 SVGIG (reference sequence). CDR3 nucleotide sequence: TGTGCCTGGAGTGACAAACTAGCGGGAGGGCCAGATACGCAGTATTTT. Its translation: CAWSDKLAGGPDTQYF.

At least ten counts were recorded for this clonotype. This chain connects TRBV18 to TRBJ1-6, with 8 bases identical to TRBD1. V was pared by 3 bases and J by 9 bases, with 7 bases of the junction left unmatched. The CDR3 sequence is 15 residues long. Germline CDR1 is KGHSH and CDR2 is LQKENI. This CDR3 reads CASSPESGGGSPLHF. CDR3 DNA sequence: TGTGCCAGCTCACCGGAGTCAGGGGGCGGTTCACCCCTCCACTTT.

Only a few counts were recorded for this clonotype. This chain connects TRBV7-9 to TRBJ1-3; D gene unclear. Germline CDR1 is SEHNR and CDR2 is FQNEAQ (reference sequence). V lost 5 bases, J lost 4 bases, and 6 bases lay in between. The CDR3 totals 12 residues. The CDR3 DNA reads TGTGCCAGCAGCCCTGACGGAAACACCATATATTTT. It codes for CASSPDGNTIYF. Together with reference TRBV7-9 and TRBJ1-3, the CDR3 gives the full variable domain: DTGVSQNPRHKITKRGQNVTFRCDPISEHNRLYWYRQTLGQGPEFLTYFQNEAQLEKSRLLSDRFSAERPKGSFSTLEIQRTEQGDSAMYLCASSPDGNTIYFGEGSWLTVV.

In its sample, this clonotype was seen many times. This chain connects TRBV28 to TRBJ2-3; D might be TRBD1 or TRBD2, each matching 5 bases. Trimming removed 5 bases from V and 2 bases from J, with 20 bases in between. The CDR3 contains 17 residues. Germline values: CDR1 MDHEN, CDR2 SYDVKM. The CDR3 nucleotides read TGTGCCAGCAGTACTATCTCGGGGACCCGTAACACAGATACGCAGTATTTT. As protein: CASSTISGTRNTDTQYF.

The sample holds many counts of this clonotype. The genes are TRBV7-9 and TRBJ2-7; TRBD2 aligns across 9 bases. The J segment lost 3 bases and the V segment lost 5 bases, leaving 5 bases of the junction unmatched. Per germline, CDR1 SEHNR and CDR2 FQNEAQ (reference sequence). The CDR3 has 14 amino acids. In DNA form, the CDR3 reads TGTGCCAGCAGCCAGCGGGAGGCCTTCTACGAGCAGTACTTC. Translating it yields CASSQREAFYEQYF.

J is TRBJ2-1 and V is TRBV19, with D perhaps given as TRBD1 or TRBD2 (6 bases each). The germline V gene encodes CDR1 LNHDA and CDR2 SQIVND (reference sequence). The CDR3 has 14 amino acids. V was pared by 6 bases and J by 7 bases, with 16 bases between. The CDR3: CASRGGGFGNEQFF. DNA of the CDR3: TGTGCCAGTAGAGGAGGGGGATTTGGGAATGAGCAGTTCTTC.

This chain connects TRBV7-2 to TRBJ2-2; possibly TRBD2 for D (5 bases). The CDR3 totals 15 residues. The V and J ends lost 2 bases and 7 bases respectively, with 14 bases between them. Germline lookup yields CDR1 SGHTA and CDR2 FQGNSA. CDR3 region: CASSLFASEGGELFF. In DNA form, the CDR3 reads TGTGCCAGCAGCTTATTCGCGTCTGAGGGCGGGGAGCTGTTTTTT.

In its sample, this clonotype was seen many times. The V and J genes are TRBV11-2 and TRBJ1-1; D unclear. The germline CDR1 and CDR2 sequences are SGHAT and FQNNGV. V was cut by 4 bases and J by 8 bases, with 11 bases left in between. The CDR3 has 12 amino acids. The CDR3 here is CASSSLASEAFF. The CDR3 region has the DNA TGTGCCAGCAGCTCTCTGGCGTCCGAAGCTTTCTTT.

Concerning this clonotype itself: Germline and junction disagree at one end, which may indicate a read error. The DNA of the CDR3 is TGTGCCAGCAGCTTTAGCGGGTTCTCCCACAATGAGCAGTTCTTC. Residues: CASSFSGFSHNEQFF. The rearrangement links TRBV7-2 to TRBJ2-1, with 7 bases identical to TRBD2. CDR1 and CDR2 (germline): SGHTA, FQGNSA. This CDR3 has 15 residues.